This T cell receptor (beta chain) was sequenced during a study of blood T cell repertoires in COVID-19. As for the study in general: The cDNA or gDNA used as material had been derived from T cells, B-cell-depleted T cells, or PBMCs.

CDR1 MDHEN and CDR2 SYDVKM come from the germline V gene. Trimming took 3 bases from V and 9 from J, leaving 15 bases between them. The CDR3 spans 14 residues. The repertoire was sequenced with immunoSEQ multiplex PCR; TCRdb's copy has only in-frame clones and lacks some. The sample includes about 140,000 clones, roughly 84% of them seen just once. This clone appeared a single time. The clonotype was recovered from a human donor in a cohort sampled during active COVID-19. Sequencing was done on a sample of peripheral blood. The gene calls are TRBV28 and TRBJ2-1, with D possibly being TRBD2 (6 bases). Written as DNA, the CDR3 is TGTGCCAGCAGTTTTTTGGGGCGGGACGGTGAGCAGTTCTTC. Amino acids: CASSFLGRDGEQFF.